These T cell receptor beta chains were read from a single sample in a study of T cell repertoires in cytomegalovirus infection. TCRdb called the reads again in MiXCR, with one record for every CDR3 protein. The table lists under 850,000 distinct CDR3 sequences, around 30% of them singletons, with 15% to 20% in the top ten. These receptors' antigens are unknown. The sequencing used cultured PBMCs, collected from culture after CMV antigen stimulation. All receptors derive from a human donor in good health (CMV status not recorded). Some clones in this sample may be carry-over from other donors' samples. CDR3s include the opening cysteine and the closing phenylalanine or tryptophan. The D gene is left open where the match is weak.

cdr3_aa: CASSIGGAGTEAFF; j_call: TRBJ1-1; d_call: TRBD1; v_call: TRBV7-2
cdr3_aa: CASSGYRVGQTEAFF; j_call: TRBJ1-1; d_call: .; v_call: TRBV2
cdr3_aa: CASSYRTSGVNEQFF; j_call: TRBJ2-1; d_call: TRBD2; v_call: TRBV7-2
cdr3_aa: CASSLGAEDTQYF; j_call: TRBJ2-3; d_call: .; v_call: TRBV7-2
cdr3_aa: CASSYSRAGARGYTF; j_call: TRBJ1-2; d_call: .; v_call: TRBV6-5
cdr3_aa: CASSLTRDIQYF; j_call: TRBJ2-4; d_call: .; v_call: TRBV7-2
cdr3_aa: CATSRTSGWEQFF; j_call: TRBJ2-1; d_call: TRBD2; v_call: TRBV15
cdr3_aa: CASTFTSGRDTQYF; j_call: TRBJ2-3; d_call: TRBD2; v_call: TRBV7-2
cdr3_aa: CASSYSRTAYSAQETQYF; j_call: TRBJ2-5; d_call: .; v_call: TRBV6-8
cdr3_aa: CASSSQAGSEQYF; j_call: TRBJ2-7; d_call: TRBD2; v_call: TRBV7-2
cdr3_aa: CASTRDRGSGANVLTF; j_call: TRBJ2-6; d_call: TRBD1; v_call: TRBV19
cdr3_aa: CASSSGQGRPSNQPQHF; j_call: TRBJ1-5; d_call: TRBD1; v_call: TRBV7-8
cdr3_aa: CASSSGYTF; j_call: TRBJ1-2; d_call: .; v_call: TRBV6-1
cdr3_aa: CASSSLDTAYNEQFF; j_call: TRBJ2-1; d_call: .; v_call: TRBV7-6
cdr3_aa: CASSARKFPTNEKLFF; j_call: TRBJ1-4; d_call: .; v_call: TRBV9
cdr3_aa: CASRRTGPDQPQHF; j_call: TRBJ1-5; d_call: TRBD1; v_call: TRBV12-3/TRBV12-4
cdr3_aa: CASSLSLGTRGETQYF; j_call: TRBJ2-5; d_call: .; v_call: TRBV7-6
cdr3_aa: CASSEGYWLGLQPQHF; j_call: TRBJ1-5; d_call: .; v_call: TRBV6-1
cdr3_aa: CATSRDFGSQRLLFF; j_call: TRBJ1-4; d_call: .; v_call: TRBV15
cdr3_aa: CASNGQGKDQPQHF; j_call: TRBJ1-5; d_call: TRBD1; v_call: TRBV12-3/TRBV12-4
cdr3_aa: CASSWGDSTIYEQYF; j_call: TRBJ2-7; d_call: .; v_call: TRBV5-4
cdr3_aa: CASSLGAQYF; j_call: TRBJ2-3; d_call: .; v_call: TRBV7-2
cdr3_aa: CASRRGTSGEQFF; j_call: TRBJ2-1; d_call: TRBD2; v_call: TRBV6-5
cdr3_aa: CASSLSGGSSYNEQFF; j_call: TRBJ2-1; d_call: TRBD2; v_call: TRBV7-6
cdr3_aa: CAWSPISESEQFF; j_call: TRBJ2-1; d_call: .; v_call: TRBV30
cdr3_aa: CASSLDGGSIEAFF; j_call: TRBJ1-1; d_call: .; v_call: TRBV11-3
cdr3_aa: CASSQDIPGRGLAAYNEQFF; j_call: TRBJ2-1; d_call: TRBD2; v_call: TRBV4-3
cdr3_aa: CASSPLAESGPTYF; j_call: TRBJ2-7; d_call: TRBD2; v_call: TRBV7-9
cdr3_aa: CAISDSQGIGSTEAFF; j_call: TRBJ1-1; d_call: .; v_call: TRBV10-3
cdr3_aa: CASSGQGGYEQYF; j_call: TRBJ2-7; d_call: TRBD1; v_call: TRBV27
cdr3_aa: CASSARGRTTEKLFF; j_call: TRBJ1-4; d_call: .; v_call: TRBV9
cdr3_aa: CASSLVGNAGGRAEAFF; j_call: TRBJ1-1; d_call: TRBD1; v_call: TRBV7-2
cdr3_aa: CASTPGPTTYEQYF; j_call: TRBJ2-7; d_call: .; v_call: TRBV7-2
cdr3_aa: CASSLVTFDNEQFF; j_call: TRBJ2-1; d_call: .; v_call: TRBV7-9
cdr3_aa: CSAGPPGDTQYF; j_call: TRBJ2-3; d_call: .; v_call: TRBV20-1
cdr3_aa: CASSYGRSEQFF; j_call: TRBJ2-1; d_call: .; v_call: TRBV6-2/TRBV6-3
cdr3_aa: CASSIPLPGLADNEQFF; j_call: TRBJ2-1; d_call: TRBD2; v_call: TRBV19
cdr3_aa: CSVEGVGGGYNEQFF; j_call: TRBJ2-1; d_call: TRBD2; v_call: TRBV29-1
cdr3_aa: CASSRPGNEQFF; j_call: TRBJ2-1; d_call: .; v_call: TRBV6-2/TRBV6-3
cdr3_aa: CASSVLAVLGDTQYF; j_call: TRBJ2-3; d_call: TRBD2; v_call: TRBV7-2
cdr3_aa: CASSYSRGSYEQYF; j_call: TRBJ2-7; d_call: .; v_call: TRBV6-6
cdr3_aa: CASSAPNSPLHF; j_call: TRBJ1-6; d_call: .; v_call: TRBV6-1